The clone carrying this T cell receptor beta chain was detected ten times or more. Antigen unknown. This record comes from a study of T cells in Graves' hyperthyroidism and ophthalmopathy. Whole-study results and caveats: Most thyroid-expanded clonotypes above 0.001 were also found in blood. By a 13 V-J model, ophthalmopathy was set apart from stable hyperthyroidism.

Participants, patients aged 18 to 65, had newly diagnosed hyperthyroidism with a duration under 2 months. The CDR3 spans 14 residues. Germline CDR1 and CDR2: MNHNS and SASEGT. V lost 5 bases and J lost 1, with 11 bases in between. Researchers amplified the TCR beta CDR3 regions from RNA transcripts. HTBI primers were employed in a first-round RT-PCR of the TCR CDR3. From the multiplex PCR reads, TCRdb called clonotypes with MiXCR, one entry per CDR3 protein. The sample consists of 160,000 or so distinct CDR3 sequences, about 9% of them appearing once. The sequenced material came from blood. This clonotype originated in a woman aged 18-30 years with Graves' hyperthyroidism that later progressed to Graves' ophthalmopathy. This rearrangement joins TRBV6-1 to TRBJ1-1; D possibly corresponds to TRBD1 (6 bases). Written as DNA, the CDR3 is TGTGCCAGCAGTCCCCTACAGGGGAACACTGAAGCTTTCTTT. Its translation: CASSPLQGNTEAFF.